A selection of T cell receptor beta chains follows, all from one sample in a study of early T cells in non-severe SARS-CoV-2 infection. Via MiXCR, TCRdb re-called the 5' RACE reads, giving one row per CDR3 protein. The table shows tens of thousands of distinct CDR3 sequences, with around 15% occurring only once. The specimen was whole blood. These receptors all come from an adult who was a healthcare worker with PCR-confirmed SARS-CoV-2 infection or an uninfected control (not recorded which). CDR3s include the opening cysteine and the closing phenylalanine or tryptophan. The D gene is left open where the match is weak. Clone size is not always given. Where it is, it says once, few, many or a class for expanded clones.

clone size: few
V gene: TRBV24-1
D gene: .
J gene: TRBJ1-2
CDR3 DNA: TGTGCCACCAGTCATTTATCAGCGGGCTACACCTTC
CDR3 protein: CATSHLSAGYTF

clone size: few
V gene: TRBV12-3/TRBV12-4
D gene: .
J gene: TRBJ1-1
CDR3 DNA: TGTGCCAGCCTGCCTTCAGCGAACACTGAAGCTTTCTTT
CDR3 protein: CASLPSANTEAFF

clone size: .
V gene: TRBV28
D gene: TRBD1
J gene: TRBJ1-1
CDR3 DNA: TGTGCCAGCAGCCACAGGGGGGGAAGGACTGAAGCTTTCTTT
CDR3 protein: CASSHRGGRTEAFF

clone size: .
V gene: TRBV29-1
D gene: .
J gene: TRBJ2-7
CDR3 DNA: TGCAGCGCTGGGGGTCACGCTGTCTACGAGCAGTACTTC
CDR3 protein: CSAGGHAVYEQYF

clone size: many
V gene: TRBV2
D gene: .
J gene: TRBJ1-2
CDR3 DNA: TGTGCCAGCAGTTCCGACAGGCATAACTATGGCTACACCTTC
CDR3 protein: CASSSDRHNYGYTF

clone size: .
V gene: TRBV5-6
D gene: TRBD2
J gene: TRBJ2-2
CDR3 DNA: TGTGCCAGCCTAGCGGGGAATACCGGGGAGCTGTTTTTT
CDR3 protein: CASLAGNTGELFF

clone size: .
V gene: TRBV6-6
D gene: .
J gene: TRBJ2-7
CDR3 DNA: TGTGCCAGCGGTTCTAGTTATGAGCAGTACTTC
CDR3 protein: CASGSSYEQYF

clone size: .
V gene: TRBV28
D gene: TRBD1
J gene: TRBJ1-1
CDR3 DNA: TGTGCCAGCAGTCACTTTCCGGGACAGGGTAATACTGAAGCTTTCTTT
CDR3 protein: CASSHFPGQGNTEAFF

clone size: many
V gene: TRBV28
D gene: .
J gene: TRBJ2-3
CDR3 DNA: TGTGCCAGCAGTTTATTCCAGGGGAACACAGATACGCAGTATTTT
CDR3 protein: CASSLFQGNTDTQYF

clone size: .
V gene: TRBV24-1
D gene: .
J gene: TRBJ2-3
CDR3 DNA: TGTGCCACCAGTCCCATGAATGAAGGGGGTGCCACAGATACGCAGTATTTT
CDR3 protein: CATSPMNEGGATDTQYF

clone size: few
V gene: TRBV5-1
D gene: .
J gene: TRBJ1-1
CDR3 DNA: TGCGCCAGCAGCTCCTTAGGGAACACTGAAGCTTTCTTT
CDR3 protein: CASSSLGNTEAFF